This T cell receptor (beta chain) was recovered during a study of graft-versus-host responses after intestinal transplantation. Clones were read by immunoSEQ multiplex PCR, and TCRdb kept only the in-frame ones, dropping some. Here the sample spans approximately 70,000 clones, 80% to 95% being singletons. This CDR3 is built from 14 residues. Germline values: CDR1 MGHRA, CDR2 YSYEKL. Trimming left V 1 base short and J 2 bases short, with 7 bases between. The clonotype was recovered from a human patient who received an intestinal transplant, so some T cells may come from the graft donor. The chain joins TRBV4-1 to TRBJ2-3; D gene unclear. Here the sequenced sample was bone marrow, taken around 720 days after intestinal transplantation. CDR3 coding DNA: TGCGCCAGCAGCCAAGCGGGCCCCACAGATACGCAGTATTTT. Translating it yields CASSQAGPTDTQYF.